The source of this TCR beta chain is a study of glioma-infiltrating T cells (dated by TCRdb to about 2016). Some background on the complete study: The study sequenced TCR alpha- and beta-chain repertoires from glioma tissue, from non-neoplastic brain tissue and from matched peripheral blood mononuclear cells. Each tissue-infiltrating repertoire was compared with the same patient's peripheral blood repertoire to measure divergence between tissue and blood T-cell populations. The paired cohort was made up of three low-grade glioma patients, several primary glioblastoma patients and three non-glioma patients who contributed non-neoplastic brain tissue. On the study overall, not on this receptor specifically: VJ-independent divergence between tissue and blood was lower than expected in non-neoplastic patients but higher than expected in all gliomas, particularly low-grade gliomas. Tissue and blood shared very few CDR3 sequences, a result attributed to high CDR3 diversity and limited sampling. The group comparisons were based on small numbers of patients: three non-neoplastic, three low-grade glioma and several glioblastoma patients.

CDR3 length: 14 amino acids, cysteine to phenylalanine. Only the CDR3 DNA is retained, 42 bases long and in frame from the first base. Relative to germline, V is missing 10 bases and J is missing 1 base, with 7 bases of the junction outside any gene match. The germline V gene specifies MNHNS as CDR1 and SASEGT as CDR2. The iRepertoire nested amplicon-rescue multiplex PCR (arm-PCR) platform was used to amplify TCR alpha and beta CDR3 regions from RNA. The input for one-step reverse transcription and amplification was 100-400 ng of tissue mRNA or PBMC total RNA. Following bead purification, Illumina adapters were added by a secondary multiplex PCR, and libraries between 200 and 400 bp were gel-purified. Demultiplexing relied on internal 6-nucleotide barcodes carried by the libraries. Sequencing of the libraries was done on an Illumina MiSeq using 2x220 or 2x250 nucleotide paired-end reads. From the authors' description of their analysis: Paired reads were merged with FLASH 1.2.11 and aligned to the GRCh37 human genome with BWA-MEM before extracting TRA and TRB reads. V and J assignment used an IMGT-derived reference of cassette sequences and CDR3 motifs that included pseudogenes. Three-frame translation of reads was performed, and productive CDR3s were defined as those with a C...FGXG motif and no stop codons. A clonotype was defined as a unique combination of a V-J cassette pair and a CDR3 amino acid sequence. Hamming distance filtering was applied to reads, with thresholds set by the sequence error rate of each sample in mapped regions. In TCRdb, the public reads were trimmed at Q25 with fastp and aligned with MiXCR, with productive beta chains retained. Here each entry gathers all rows of one CDR3 protein and keeps the most common genes and DNA. TCRdb's processing, not the study's, gives the V and J calls here. This sample comprises some 99,000 distinct CDR3 sequences, 25% to 30% of them detected only once. Clones ranked in the top ten supply about a third of the sample.

This clonotype occurred many times. It lacks a known antigen. No much larger clone is present one base from it, and per-base qualities are unavailable. Recombination linked TRBV6-1 to TRBJ2-7, with 10 bases aligning to TRBD2. The source is a human donor with low-grade glioma or glioblastoma, undergoing nonglioma brain surgery, or in good health (not recorded which). The sample comprised glioma tissue, nonneoplastic brain tissue, or PBMCs (not recorded which). This receptor carries the CDR3 CATNSGGLSYEQYF. In nucleotide form, the sequence is TGTGCCACCAATAGCGGGGGGCTATCCTACGAGCAGTACTTC.